This is a list of T cell receptor beta chains from one sample in a study of cytotoxic CD8 clonotypes in ibrutinib-treated CLL. The repertoire was sequenced with immunoSEQ multiplex PCR; TCRdb's copy has only in-frame clones and lacks some. The sample consists of some 200,000 clones, around 75% of them appearing once. The sequenced sample was PBMCs, obtained after 12 months of ibrutinib treatment. These receptors were collected from a human donor with chronic lymphocytic leukemia. CDR3s include the opening cysteine and the closing phenylalanine or tryptophan. D genes are given only for firm matches. Size tells how often a clone was seen (once, few, many) or the class of an expanded clone, and some rows leave it out.

clone size: few
V gene: TRBV29-1
J gene: TRBJ2-1
D gene: .
CDR3 protein: CSVDGQSVYNEQFF
CDR3 DNA: TGCAGCGTTGATGGGCAGAGCGTCTACAATGAGCAGTTCTTC

clone size: few
V gene: TRBV20-1
J gene: TRBJ2-7
D gene: TRBD2
CDR3 protein: CSASSLAGYF
CDR3 DNA: TGCAGTGCTAGCTCACTAGCGGGTTACTTC

clone size: .
V gene: TRBV30
J gene: TRBJ1-2
D gene: .
CDR3 protein: CAWRLTVGYGYTF
CDR3 DNA: TGTGCCTGGAGATTGACAGTCGGGTATGGCTACACCTTC

clone size: .
V gene: TRBV27
J gene: TRBJ2-3
D gene: .
CDR3 protein: CASMRQGSADTQYF
CDR3 DNA: TGTGCCAGCATGAGGCAGGGGTCAGCAGATACGCAGTATTTT

clone size: .
V gene: TRBV18
J gene: TRBJ2-1
D gene: .
CDR3 protein: CASSQQRYNEQFF
CDR3 DNA: TGTGCCAGCTCACAACAGAGATACAATGAGCAGTTCTTC

clone size: .
V gene: TRBV15
J gene: TRBJ1-2
D gene: .
CDR3 protein: CATSAGGYRANYGYTF
CDR3 DNA: TGTGCCACCAGCGCGGGCGGTTACAGGGCTAACTATGGCTACACCTTC

clone size: .
V gene: TRBV7-3
J gene: TRBJ2-3
D gene: .
CDR3 protein: CASSLNLGQGFTDTQYF
CDR3 DNA: TGTGCCAGCAGCTTAAATTTGGGGCAGGGGTTCACAGATACGCAGTATTTT

clone size: .
V gene: TRBV4-3
J gene: TRBJ1-2
D gene: .
CDR3 protein: CASSQDWGGNTRGYTF
CDR3 DNA: TGCGCCAGCAGCCAAGATTGGGGCGGGAATACGCGAGGCTACACCTTC

clone size: .
V gene: TRBV5-1
J gene: TRBJ1-2
D gene: TRBD1
CDR3 protein: CASSLVGQANYGYTF
CDR3 DNA: TGCGCCAGCAGCTTGGTGGGACAGGCTAACTATGGCTACACCTTC

clone size: .
V gene: TRBV9
J gene: TRBJ2-3
D gene: TRBD1
CDR3 protein: CASSVGAGLGQGLGDGTDTQYF
CDR3 DNA: TGTGCCAGCAGCGTAGGAGCAGGACTGGGACAGGGGCTGGGGGATGGCACAGATACGCAGTATTTT

clone size: .
V gene: TRBV28
J gene: TRBJ2-7
D gene: .
CDR3 protein: CASSFRPQGPYEQYF
CDR3 DNA: TGTGCCAGCAGTTTCCGCCCCCAGGGCCCCTACGAGCAGTACTTC

clone size: .
V gene: TRBV30
J gene: TRBJ1-2
D gene: TRBD1
CDR3 protein: CAWSTGGANGYTF
CDR3 DNA: TGTGCCTGGAGCACAGGGGGCGCAAATGGCTACACCTTC

clone size: .
V gene: TRBV27
J gene: TRBJ2-7
D gene: .
CDR3 protein: CASSPGPHYEQYF
CDR3 DNA: TGTGCCAGCAGCCCCGGACCCCACTACGAGCAGTACTTC

clone size: .
V gene: TRBV6-5
J gene: TRBJ2-5
D gene: .
CDR3 protein: CASSYSGETQYF
CDR3 DNA: TGTGCCAGCAGTTACTCCGGGGAGACCCAGTACTTC

clone size: few
V gene: TRBV18
J gene: TRBJ1-4
D gene: .
CDR3 protein: CASSPGVNEKLFF
CDR3 DNA: TGTGCCAGCTCACCGGGGGTTAATGAAAAACTGTTTTTT

clone size: .
V gene: TRBV4-3
J gene: TRBJ2-7
D gene: .
CDR3 protein: CASSQDFFSYEQYF
CDR3 DNA: TGCGCCAGCAGCCAAGATTTTTTCTCCTACGAGCAGTACTTC

clone size: .
V gene: TRBV4-2
J gene: TRBJ2-2
D gene: .
CDR3 protein: CASSQDPIGILFF
CDR3 DNA: TGTGCCAGCAGCCAAGATCCCATCGGTATCCTGTTTTTT

clone size: .
V gene: TRBV6-1
J gene: TRBJ2-3
D gene: .
CDR3 protein: CASNRVRSTDTQYF
CDR3 DNA: TGTGCCAGCAACAGGGTGCGAAGCACAGATACGCAGTATTTT

clone size: .
V gene: TRBV6-5
J gene: TRBJ2-7
D gene: .
CDR3 protein: CASSYNGPPYEQYF
CDR3 DNA: TGTGCCAGCAGCTACAACGGTCCGCCCTACGAGCAGTACTTC

clone size: .
V gene: TRBV6-4
J gene: TRBJ2-4
D gene: .
CDR3 protein: CASSDTSRLAKNIQYF
CDR3 DNA: TGTGCCAGCAGCGATACTAGCAGACTAGCCAAAAACATTCAGTACTTC

clone size: .
V gene: TRBV7-2
J gene: TRBJ2-3
D gene: .
CDR3 protein: CASSFGGLSTDTQYF
CDR3 DNA: TGTGCCAGCAGCTTTGGGGGGTTGAGCACAGATACGCAGTATTTT

clone size: .
V gene: TRBV6-5
J gene: TRBJ1-2
D gene: TRBD1
CDR3 protein: CASSSWTGGYGYTF
CDR3 DNA: TGTGCCAGCAGTTCCTGGACAGGGGGCTATGGCTACACCTTC

clone size: .
V gene: TRBV9
J gene: TRBJ2-1
D gene: TRBD2
CDR3 protein: CASSTSPLAGVGNEQFF
CDR3 DNA: TGTGCCAGCAGCACCTCCCCACTAGCGGGAGTAGGGAATGAGCAGTTCTTC

clone size: .
V gene: TRBV5-1
J gene: TRBJ1-3
D gene: .
CDR3 protein: CASSLNTGKFVGNTIYF
CDR3 DNA: TGCGCCAGCAGCCTAAATACAGGGAAGTTCGTGGGAAACACCATATATTTT

clone size: .
V gene: TRBV5-1
J gene: TRBJ2-3
D gene: TRBD1
CDR3 protein: CASDRDRLTDTQYF
CDR3 DNA: TGCGCCAGCGACCGGGACAGACTCACAGATACGCAGTATTTT

clone size: .
V gene: TRBV5-1
J gene: TRBJ2-3
D gene: .
CDR3 protein: CASSYGLLTDTQYF
CDR3 DNA: TGCGCCAGCAGCTATGGACTACTCACAGATACGCAGTATTTT

clone size: .
V gene: TRBV4-2
J gene: TRBJ2-1
D gene: .
CDR3 protein: CASSLTNNEQFF
CDR3 DNA: TGTGCCAGCAGCCTGACTAATAATGAGCAGTTCTTC

clone size: medium-sized
V gene: TRBV9
J gene: TRBJ1-3
D gene: .
CDR3 protein: CASSHPLGSSSGNTIYF
CDR3 DNA: TGTGCCAGCAGCCACCCACTTGGATCATCCTCTGGAAACACCATATATTTT

clone size: .
V gene: TRBV28
J gene: TRBJ1-2
D gene: .
CDR3 protein: CASSQGTAFYGYTF
CDR3 DNA: TGTGCCAGCAGCCAAGGGACGGCCTTCTATGGCTACACCTTC

clone size: .
V gene: TRBV19
J gene: TRBJ2-5
D gene: .
CDR3 protein: CASSPQGAGASETQYF
CDR3 DNA: TGTGCCAGTAGCCCTCAGGGGGCGGGAGCGTCAGAGACCCAGTACTTC

clone size: .
V gene: TRBV7-9
J gene: TRBJ1-1
D gene: TRBD1
CDR3 protein: CASSLQGGTEAFF
CDR3 DNA: TGTGCCAGCAGCCTACAGGGGGGGACTGAAGCTTTCTTT

clone size: .
V gene: TRBV4-2
J gene: TRBJ1-4
D gene: TRBD1
CDR3 protein: CASSRGQYATNEKLFF
CDR3 DNA: TGTGCCAGCAGCCGGGGACAGTATGCAACTAATGAAAAACTGTTTTTT

clone size: few
V gene: TRBV7-3
J gene: TRBJ2-3
D gene: .
CDR3 protein: CASSSQPSTDTQYF
CDR3 DNA: TGTGCCAGCAGCTCACAGCCTAGCACAGATACGCAGTATTTT

clone size: .
V gene: TRBV5-6
J gene: TRBJ1-3
D gene: .
CDR3 protein: CASSISWQGRNTIYF
CDR3 DNA: TGTGCCAGCAGCATCAGTTGGCAGGGTCGGAACACCATATATTTT

clone size: .
V gene: TRBV30
J gene: TRBJ2-1
D gene: TRBD2
CDR3 protein: CAWSVGGGRAGNEQFF
CDR3 DNA: TGTGCCTGGAGTGTAGGGGGCGGGAGGGCCGGTAATGAGCAGTTCTTC

clone size: few
V gene: TRBV6-5
J gene: TRBJ1-5
D gene: .
CDR3 protein: CASSDDTTGPRSQHF
CDR3 DNA: TGTGCCAGCAGCGACGATACAACAGGGCCGAGGAGCCAGCATTTT

clone size: .
V gene: TRBV18
J gene: TRBJ2-5
D gene: .
CDR3 protein: CASSPQGLGGTQYF
CDR3 DNA: TGTGCCAGCTCACCCCAGGGTTTAGGAGGGACCCAGTACTTC

clone size: .
V gene: TRBV7-2
J gene: TRBJ1-1
D gene: .
CDR3 protein: CASSLGLAEGTNTEAFF
CDR3 DNA: TGTGCCAGCAGCCTGGGACTCGCCGAAGGTACGAACACTGAAGCTTTCTTT

clone size: few
V gene: TRBV7-9
J gene: TRBJ1-2
D gene: .
CDR3 protein: CASSPGTPANYGYTF
CDR3 DNA: TGTGCCAGCAGCCCCGGGACACCAGCTAACTATGGCTACACCTTC

clone size: .
V gene: TRBV19
J gene: TRBJ2-7
D gene: TRBD1
CDR3 protein: CASSMSDRSSYEQYF
CDR3 DNA: TGTGCCAGTAGTATGTCGGACAGGAGCTCCTACGAGCAGTACTTC

clone size: few
V gene: TRBV18
J gene: TRBJ2-1
D gene: .
CDR3 protein: CASSPPGGTNNEQFF
CDR3 DNA: TGTGCCAGCTCACCACCCGGGGGGACAAACAATGAGCAGTTCTTC

clone size: few
V gene: TRBV29-1
J gene: TRBJ1-2
D gene: .
CDR3 protein: CSVVEGNYGYTF
CDR3 DNA: TGCAGCGTTGTTGAGGGGAACTATGGCTACACCTTC

clone size: once
V gene: TRBV11-2
J gene: TRBJ2-7
D gene: .
CDR3 protein: CASSRTDVPWYEQYF
CDR3 DNA: TGTGCCAGCAGTCGGACTGATGTCCCCTGGTACGAGCAGTACTTC

clone size: .
V gene: TRBV10-1
J gene: TRBJ1-1
D gene: .
CDR3 protein: CASSALRDTEAFF
CDR3 DNA: TGCGCCAGCAGTGCCCTGCGCGACACTGAAGCTTTCTTT

clone size: .
V gene: TRBV9
J gene: TRBJ1-2
D gene: .
CDR3 protein: CASSVEERGLGDYGYTF
CDR3 DNA: TGTGCCAGCAGCGTAGAGGAGCGGGGACTGGGAGACTATGGCTACACCTTC